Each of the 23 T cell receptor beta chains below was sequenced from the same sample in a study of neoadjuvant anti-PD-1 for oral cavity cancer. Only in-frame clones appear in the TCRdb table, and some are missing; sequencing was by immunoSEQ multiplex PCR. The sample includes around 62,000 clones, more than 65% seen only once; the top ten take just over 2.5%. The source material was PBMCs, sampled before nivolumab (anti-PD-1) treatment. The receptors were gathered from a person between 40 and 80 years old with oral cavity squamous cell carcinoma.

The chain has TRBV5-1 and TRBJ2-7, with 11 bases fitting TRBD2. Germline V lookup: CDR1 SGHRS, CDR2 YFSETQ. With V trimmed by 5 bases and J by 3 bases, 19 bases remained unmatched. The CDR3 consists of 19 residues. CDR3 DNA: TGCGCCAGCAGTCTCATCTCTATGTCGGCTAGCGGGGGGTTCTACGAGCAGTACTTC. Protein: CASSLISMSASGGFYEQYF.

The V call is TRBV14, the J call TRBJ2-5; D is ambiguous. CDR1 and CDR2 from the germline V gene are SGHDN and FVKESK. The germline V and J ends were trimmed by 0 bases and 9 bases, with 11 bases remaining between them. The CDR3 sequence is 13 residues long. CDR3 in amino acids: CASSQDHLGAQYF. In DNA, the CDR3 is TGTGCCAGCAGCCAAGATCACCTAGGAGCCCAGTACTTC.

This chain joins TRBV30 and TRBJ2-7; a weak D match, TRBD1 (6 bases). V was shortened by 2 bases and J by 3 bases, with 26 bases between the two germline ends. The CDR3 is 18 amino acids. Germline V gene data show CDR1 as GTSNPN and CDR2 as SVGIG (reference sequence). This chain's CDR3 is CAWSYQGKVSLADYEQYF. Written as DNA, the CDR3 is TGTGCCTGGAGTTATCAGGGGAAGGTCTCCCTGGCGGACTACGAGCAGTACTTC.

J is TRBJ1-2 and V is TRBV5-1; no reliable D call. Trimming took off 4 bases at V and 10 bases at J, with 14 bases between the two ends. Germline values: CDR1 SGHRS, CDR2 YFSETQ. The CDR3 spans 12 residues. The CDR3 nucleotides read TGCGCCAGCAGCCCCTCGTATGAGGCCTACACCTTC. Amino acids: CASSPSYEAYTF.

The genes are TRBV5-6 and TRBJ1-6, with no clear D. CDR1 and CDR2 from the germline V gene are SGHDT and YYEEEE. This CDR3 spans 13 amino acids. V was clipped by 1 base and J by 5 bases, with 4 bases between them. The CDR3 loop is CASSLKDNSPLHF. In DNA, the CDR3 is TGTGCCAGCAGCTTGAAAGATAATTCACCCCTCCACTTT.

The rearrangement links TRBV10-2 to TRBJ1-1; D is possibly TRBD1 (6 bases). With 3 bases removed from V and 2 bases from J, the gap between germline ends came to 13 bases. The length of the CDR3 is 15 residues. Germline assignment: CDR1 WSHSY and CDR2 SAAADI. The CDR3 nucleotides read TGCGCCAGCAGTGATCTGAGGACAGTAAACACTGAAGCTTTCTTT. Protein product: CASSDLRTVNTEAFF.

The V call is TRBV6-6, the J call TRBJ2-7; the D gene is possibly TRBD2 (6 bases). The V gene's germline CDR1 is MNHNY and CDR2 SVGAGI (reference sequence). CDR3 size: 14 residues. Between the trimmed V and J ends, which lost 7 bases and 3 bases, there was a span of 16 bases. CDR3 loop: CASISGGAGYEQYF. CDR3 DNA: TGTGCCAGCATTTCCGGCGGGGCTGGCTACGAGCAGTACTTC.

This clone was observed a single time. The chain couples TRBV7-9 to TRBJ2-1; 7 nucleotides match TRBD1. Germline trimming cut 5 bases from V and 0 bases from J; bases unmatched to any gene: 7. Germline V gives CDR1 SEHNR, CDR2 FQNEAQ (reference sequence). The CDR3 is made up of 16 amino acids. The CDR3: CASSPWGQSSYNEQFF. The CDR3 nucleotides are TGTGCCAGCAGCCCCTGGGGACAGAGCTCCTACAATGAGCAGTTCTTC.

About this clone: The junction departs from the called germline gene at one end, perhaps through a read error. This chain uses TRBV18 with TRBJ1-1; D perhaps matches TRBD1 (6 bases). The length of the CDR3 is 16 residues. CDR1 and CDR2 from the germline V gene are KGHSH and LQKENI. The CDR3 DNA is TGTGCCAGCTCCCCACCAAGCGCAGGGGCGCGGAGTAAAGCTTTCTTT. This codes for CASSPPSAGARSKAFF.

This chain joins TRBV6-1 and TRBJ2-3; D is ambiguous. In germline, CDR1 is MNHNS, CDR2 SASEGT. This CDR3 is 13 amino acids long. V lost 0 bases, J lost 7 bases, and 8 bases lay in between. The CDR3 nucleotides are TGTGCCAGCAGTGAAGCCTCGGCTTATACGCAGTATTTT. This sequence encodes CASSEASAYTQYF.

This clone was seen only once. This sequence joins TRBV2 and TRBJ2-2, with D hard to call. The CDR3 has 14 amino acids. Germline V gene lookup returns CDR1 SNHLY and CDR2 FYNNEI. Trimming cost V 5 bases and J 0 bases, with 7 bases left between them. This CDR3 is CASSWPANTGELFF. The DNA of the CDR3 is TGTGCCAGCAGTTGGCCAGCGAACACCGGGGAGCTGTTTTTT.

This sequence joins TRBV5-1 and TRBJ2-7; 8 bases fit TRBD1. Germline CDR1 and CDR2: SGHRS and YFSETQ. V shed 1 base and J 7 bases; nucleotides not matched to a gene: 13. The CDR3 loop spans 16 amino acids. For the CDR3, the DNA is TGCGCCAGCAGCTTGTTAGCTGGACAGGGAGTAAGGGAGCAGTACTTC. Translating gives CASSLLAGQGVREQYF.

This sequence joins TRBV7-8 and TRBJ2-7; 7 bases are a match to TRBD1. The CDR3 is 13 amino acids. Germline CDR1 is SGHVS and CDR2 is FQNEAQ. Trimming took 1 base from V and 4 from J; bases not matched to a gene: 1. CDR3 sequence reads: CASSLGTGYEQYF. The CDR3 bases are TGTGCCAGCAGCTTAGGGACAGGATACGAGCAGTACTTC.

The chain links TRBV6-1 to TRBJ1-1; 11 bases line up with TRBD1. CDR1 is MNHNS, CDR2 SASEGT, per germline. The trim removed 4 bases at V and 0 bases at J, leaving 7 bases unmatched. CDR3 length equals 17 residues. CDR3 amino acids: CASSVPGQGAVNTEAFF. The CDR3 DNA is TGTGCCAGCAGTGTCCCCGGACAGGGGGCAGTGAACACTGAAGCTTTCTTT.

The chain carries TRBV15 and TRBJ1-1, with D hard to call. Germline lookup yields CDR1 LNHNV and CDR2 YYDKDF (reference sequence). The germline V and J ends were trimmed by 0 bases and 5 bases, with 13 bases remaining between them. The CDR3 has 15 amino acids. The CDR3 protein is CATSRDGMSATEAFF. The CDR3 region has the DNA TGTGCCACCAGCAGAGATGGGATGTCGGCAACTGAAGCTTTCTTT.

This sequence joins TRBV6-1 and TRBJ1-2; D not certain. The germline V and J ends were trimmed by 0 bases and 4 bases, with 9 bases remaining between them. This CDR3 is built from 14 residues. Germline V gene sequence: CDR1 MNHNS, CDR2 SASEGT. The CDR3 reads CASSEAGGIYGYTF. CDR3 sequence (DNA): TGTGCCAGCAGTGAAGCGGGAGGGATCTATGGCTACACCTTC.

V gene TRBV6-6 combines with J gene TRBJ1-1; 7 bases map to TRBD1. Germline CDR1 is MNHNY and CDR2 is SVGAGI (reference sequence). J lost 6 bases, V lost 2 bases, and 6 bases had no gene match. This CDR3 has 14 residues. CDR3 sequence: CASSYETGAPEAFF. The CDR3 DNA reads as TGTGCCAGCAGTTACGAAACAGGGGCCCCTGAAGCTTTCTTT.

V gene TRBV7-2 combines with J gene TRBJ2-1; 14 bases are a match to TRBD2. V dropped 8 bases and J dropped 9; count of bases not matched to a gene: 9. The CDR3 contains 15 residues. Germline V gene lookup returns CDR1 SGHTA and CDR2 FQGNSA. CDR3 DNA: TGTGCCAGCCGCCCGGGACTAGCGGGAGTTGGTGAGCAGTTCTTC. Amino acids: CASRPGLAGVGEQFF.

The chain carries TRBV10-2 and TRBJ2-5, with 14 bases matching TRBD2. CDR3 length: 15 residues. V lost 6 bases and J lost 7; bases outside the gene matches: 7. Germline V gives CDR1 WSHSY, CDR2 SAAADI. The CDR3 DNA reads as TGCGCCAGCAGCGGGACTAGCGGGGGAATAGGGACCCAGTACTTC. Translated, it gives CASSGTSGGIGTQYF.

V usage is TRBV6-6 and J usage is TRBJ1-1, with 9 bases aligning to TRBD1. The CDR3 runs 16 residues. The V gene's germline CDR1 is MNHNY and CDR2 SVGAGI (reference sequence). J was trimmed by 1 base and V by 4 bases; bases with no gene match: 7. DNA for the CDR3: TGTGCCAGCAGTTCCCAACAGGGGGCCAGGAACACTGAAGCTTTCTTT. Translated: CASSSQQGARNTEAFF.

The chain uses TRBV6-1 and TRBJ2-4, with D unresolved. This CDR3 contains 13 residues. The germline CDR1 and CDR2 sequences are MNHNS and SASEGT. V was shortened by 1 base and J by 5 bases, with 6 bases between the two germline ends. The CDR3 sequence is CASSEVLQNIQYF. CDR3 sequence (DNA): TGTGCCAGCAGTGAAGTTCTCCAAAACATTCAGTACTTC.

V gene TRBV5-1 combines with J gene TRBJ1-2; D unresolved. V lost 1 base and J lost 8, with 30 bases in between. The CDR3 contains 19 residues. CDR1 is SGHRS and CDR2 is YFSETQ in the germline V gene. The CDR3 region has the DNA TGCGCCAGCAGCTTGAGATTAATTAGGTCGAGGGCGTCAGCGGACGGCTACACCTTC. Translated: CASSLRLIRSRASADGYTF. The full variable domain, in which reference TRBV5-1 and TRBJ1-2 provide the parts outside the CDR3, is KAGVTQTPRYLIKTRGQQVTLSCSPISGHRSVSWYQQTPGQGLQFLFEYFSETQRNKGNFPGRFSGRQFSNSRSEMNVSTLELGDSALYLCASSLRLIRSRASADGYTFGSGTRLTVV.

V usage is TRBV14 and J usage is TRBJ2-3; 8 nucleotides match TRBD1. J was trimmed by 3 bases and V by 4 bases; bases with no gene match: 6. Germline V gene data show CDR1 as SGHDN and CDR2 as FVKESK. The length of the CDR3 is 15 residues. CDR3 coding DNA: TGTGCCAGCAGCCCCGGGACAGGAGGAACAGATACGCAGTATTTT. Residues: CASSPGTGGTDTQYF.